This T cell receptor (beta chain) was profiled in a study of shared clonotypes between healthy human individuals. Sequencing used immunoSEQ multiplex PCR; TCRdb keeps in-frame clones, though not all of them. This sample yields about 2.3 million clones, of which 92% are seen a single time; approximately 0.4% belongs to the top ten. Germline trimming cut 5 bases from V and 4 bases from J; bases unmatched to any gene: 9. The CDR3 contains 15 residues. The sample consisted of naive CD4+ T cells from PBMCs. As to subset: CD45RA+ positively selected. This receptor was obtained from a man between 18 and 29 years old in good health. Some clones in this sample may be carry-over from other donors' samples. V gene TRBV23-1 combines with J gene TRBJ2-5; 8 bases match TRBD1. TRBV23-1 is classed as an ORF, of uncertain function. CDR3 residues: CASSFETGALETQYF. For the CDR3, the DNA is TGCGCCAGCAGTTTCGAGACAGGGGCGTTAGAGACCCAGTACTTC.